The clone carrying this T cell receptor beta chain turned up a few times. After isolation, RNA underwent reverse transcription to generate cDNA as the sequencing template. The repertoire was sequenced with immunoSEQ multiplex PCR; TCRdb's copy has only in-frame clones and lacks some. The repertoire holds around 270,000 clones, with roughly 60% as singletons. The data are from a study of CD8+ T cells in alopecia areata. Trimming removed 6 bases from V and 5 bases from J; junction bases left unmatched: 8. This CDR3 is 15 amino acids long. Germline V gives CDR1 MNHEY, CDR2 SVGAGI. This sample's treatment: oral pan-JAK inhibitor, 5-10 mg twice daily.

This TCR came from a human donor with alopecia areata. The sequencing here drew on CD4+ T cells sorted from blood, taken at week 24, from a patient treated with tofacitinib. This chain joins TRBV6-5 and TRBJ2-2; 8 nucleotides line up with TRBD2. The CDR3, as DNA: TGTGCCAGCAGGGCGCCGGGAGGGGAGACCGGGGAGCTGTTTTTT. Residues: CASRAPGGETGELFF.